These 20 T cell receptor beta chains share one sample of origin, sequenced in a study of cytomegalovirus exposure and HLA in healthy donors. A multiplex PCR was run with 60 Vbeta primers and 13 Jbeta primers. Clones were sequenced by immunoSEQ multiplex PCR, and TCRdb holds only the in-frame ones, with some missing. The table lists around 130,000 clones, over 70% of them singletons. Material for sequencing was PBMCs. The receptors were gathered from a woman aged 40 to 50 in good health and CMV-seronegative.

The chain joins TRBV12-5 to TRBJ2-3; 9 bases line up with TRBD2. The trim removed 2 bases at V and 4 bases at J, leaving 7 bases unmatched. CDR1 is LGHNT, CDR2 FRNRAP, per germline. The CDR3 runs to 16 residues. CDR3 sequence reads: CASGLTVGTSPDTQYF. Here the CDR3 DNA reads TGTGCTAGTGGTTTGACCGTGGGGACTAGCCCAGATACGCAGTATTTT.

The rearrangement uses TRBV7-7 and TRBJ2-2; tentative D call: TRBD2 (5 bases). The CDR3 contains 13 residues. Germline lookup yields CDR1 SSHAT and CDR2 FNYEAQ (reference sequence). V lost 8 bases, J lost 4 bases, and 11 bases lay in between. CDR3 loop: CASALASTGELFF. DNA of the CDR3: TGTGCCAGCGCCCTAGCATCCACCGGGGAGCTGTTTTTT.

The chain joins TRBV7-9 to TRBJ2-5; 7 positions agree with TRBD1. This CDR3 region has 16 residues. The germline CDR1 and CDR2 sequences are SEHNR and FQNEAQ (reference sequence). Germline trimming cut 5 bases from V and 5 bases from J; bases unmatched to any gene: 14. CDR3 sequence (DNA): TGTGCCAGCAGCCTTACACGACAGGGCCGAGGGGAGACCCAGTACTTC. Its protein product is CASSLTRQGRGETQYF.

V usage is TRBV5-8 and J usage is TRBJ2-7, with 13 bases that match TRBD2. With 3 bases clipped from V and 3 bases from J, the junction kept 6 bases outside the gene matches. The CDR3 is 16 amino acids. The germline gives CDR1 SGHTS, CDR2 YDEGEE. CDR3 in amino acids: CASSSWTSGRNYEQYF. For the CDR3, the DNA is TGTGCCAGCAGCTCCTGGACTAGCGGGAGAAACTACGAGCAGTACTTC.

This sequence joins TRBV10-1 and TRBJ2-3; D gene unclear. The germline V gene encodes CDR1 WNHNN and CDR2 SYGVQD (reference sequence). This CDR3 contains 14 residues. V was cut by 3 bases and J by 2 bases, with 9 bases left in between. Here the CDR3 reads CASSEQRPTDTQYF. Written as DNA, the CDR3 is TGCGCCAGCAGTGAACAACGCCCCACAGATACGCAGTATTTT.

The chain recombines TRBV6-1 with TRBJ2-1; the D gene is possibly TRBD2 (6 bases). Trimming cost V 3 bases and J 4 bases, with 10 bases left between them. The CDR3 covers 14 residues. In germline, CDR1 is MNHNS, CDR2 SASEGT. The CDR3 protein is CASSELADYNEQFF. The CDR3 coding sequence is TGTGCCAGCAGTGAGTTAGCGGATTACAATGAGCAGTTCTTC.

This chain uses TRBV7-9 with TRBJ1-1; D is unclear. The CDR3 totals 14 residues. Trimming stripped 1 base from V and 7 bases from J, with 13 bases between. Germline-derived CDR1 and CDR2 are SEHNR and FQNEAQ (reference sequence). CDR3 loop: CASSLVTGVGEAFF. As DNA, the CDR3 is TGTGCCAGCAGCTTAGTAACGGGAGTCGGTGAAGCTTTCTTT.

The chain recombines TRBV27 with TRBJ2-7; the match to TRBD2 covers 13 bases. V lost 3 bases to trimming and J lost 4 bases; unmatched junction nucleotides: 6. Germline V lookup: CDR1 MNHEY, CDR2 SMNVEV (reference sequence). The CDR3 totals 16 residues. CDR3 in amino acids: CASSLGLAGTGYEQYF. Here the CDR3 DNA reads TGTGCCAGCAGTTTGGGACTAGCGGGAACCGGTTACGAGCAGTACTTC.

The chain recombines TRBV5-1 with TRBJ2-3; 12 bases agree with TRBD1. The junction had 9 bases not matched to a gene; V was cut back by 0 bases and J by 4 bases. This CDR3 has 18 amino acids. In germline, CDR1 is SGHRS, CDR2 YFSETQ. Here the CDR3 DNA reads TGCGCCAGCAGCTTGGTCCGGGACAGGGGGCGCCCAGCAGATACGCAGTATTTT. It translates to CASSLVRDRGRPADTQYF.

This clone was detected only once. Mismatch with germline at one junction end may stem from a read error. The rearrangement uses TRBV7-9 and TRBJ1-6; D uncertain. The CDR3 consists of 14 residues. Germline V gene lookup returns CDR1 SEHNR and CDR2 FQNEAQ (reference sequence). The CDR3 here is CSSSLAQEVSPLHF. In DNA, the CDR3 is TGTTCCAGCAGCTTAGCGCAAGAGGTTTCACCCCTCCACTTT.

V gene TRBV5-1 combines with J gene TRBJ2-2, with 7 bases matching TRBD1. The length of the CDR3 is 17 residues. The germline V gene has CDR1 SGHRS and CDR2 YFSETQ. The trim removed 4 bases at V and 4 bases at J, leaving 13 bases unmatched. The CDR3 DNA reads TGCGCCAGCAGCGGCGACAGGGCTCTCACAGCCACCGGGGAGCTGTTTTTT. Its translation is CASSGDRALTATGELFF. The full variable domain, with the rest looked up from reference TRBV5-1 and TRBJ2-2, is KAGVTQTPRYLIKTRGQQVTLSCSPISGHRSVSWYQQTPGQGLQFLFEYFSETQRNKGNFPGRFSGRQFSNSRSEMNVSTLELGDSALYLCASSGDRALTATGELFFGEGSRLTVL.

This chain's CDR3 is CASRYDRGSSNQPQHF. The CDR3 coding sequence is TGTGCCAGCAGGTATGACAGGGGCAGTAGCAATCAGCCCCAGCATTTT. The V and J genes are TRBV2 and TRBJ1-5; 8 bases agree with TRBD1. J gave up 0 bases and V 6 bases, and 7 bases lay outside the gene matches. The CDR3 spans 16 residues. CDR1 is SNHLY, CDR2 FYNNEI, per germline.

The chain employs TRBV5-1 and TRBJ1-1; 10 bases line up with TRBD1. Germline values: CDR1 SGHRS, CDR2 YFSETQ. There are 13 residues in the CDR3. With 0 bases clipped from V and 10 bases from J, the junction kept 3 bases outside the gene matches. The DNA of the CDR3 is TGCGCCAGCAGCTTGGCGGGGGACAGGGGAGCTTTCTTT. Residues: CASSLAGDRGAFF.

The CDR3 protein is CASSVEVVGTTNEKLFF. CDR3 nucleotide sequence: TGTGCCAGCAGTGTGGAGGTGGTGGGGACAACTAATGAAAAACTGTTTTTT. The J gene is TRBJ1-4, the V gene TRBV6-1; D gene unclear. CDR1 MNHNS and CDR2 SASEGT come from the germline V gene. The CDR3 length is 17 residues. Trimming pared 4 bases from V and 0 bases from J, leaving 15 bases between.

This rearrangement joins TRBV18 to TRBJ2-7; tentative D call: TRBD1 (5 bases). Germline V CDR1 and CDR2: KGHSH, LQKENI. This CDR3 has 12 amino acids. V was clipped by 8 bases and J by 5 bases, with 13 bases between them. The CDR3 loop reads CASGQGFDEQYF. The DNA for the CDR3 is TGTGCCAGCGGTCAGGGATTCGACGAGCAGTACTTC.

V is TRBV19 and J is TRBJ2-2, with 8 positions matching TRBD2. Per the germline V gene, CDR1 is LNHDA and CDR2 is SQIVND (reference sequence). The V segment lost 6 bases and the J segment 1 base; nucleotides outside the gene matches: 13. The CDR3 runs 18 residues. The CDR3 reads CASRGPTAGGVNTGELFF. The CDR3 nucleotides read TGTGCCAGTAGGGGACCGACTGCCGGGGGGGTGAACACCGGGGAGCTGTTTTTT.

V and J are TRBV5-5 and TRBJ1-2, with 8 bases identical to TRBD1. This CDR3 is 18 amino acids long. After removal of 4 bases from V and 4 bases from J, the junction contained 18 bases not matched to a gene. CDR1 and CDR2 from the germline V gene are SGHKS and YYEKEE (reference sequence). The CDR3 region has the DNA TGTGCCAGCAGCGAGGATCTTAACGGCAGGGGGCGAGTCTATGGCTACACCTTC. Translated, it gives CASSEDLNGRGRVYGYTF.

This chain uses TRBV28 with TRBJ1-5; 7 bases align to TRBD1. Germline V CDR1 and CDR2: MDHEN, SYDVKM. The CDR3 totals 14 residues. V was clipped by 1 base and J by 7 bases; unmatched bases: 4. CDR3 DNA sequence: TGTGCCAGCAGTTTATCACAGGGGTGGCAGCCCCAGCATTTT. It yields the protein CASSLSQGWQPQHF.

The gene calls are TRBV28 and TRBJ1-1, with TRBD1 matching over 7 bases. The CDR3 is 14 residues long. Germline trimming cut 2 bases from V and 7 bases from J; bases unmatched to any gene: 7. Germline lookup yields CDR1 MDHEN and CDR2 SYDVKM. As DNA, the CDR3 is TGTGCCAGCAGTTTACCGACAGGGCCTCGTGAAGCTTTCTTT. This gives the protein CASSLPTGPREAFF.

There are a few counts of this clone. This sequence joins TRBV27 and TRBJ2-5, with D perhaps matching TRBD1 (6 bases). CDR1 and CDR2 from the germline V gene are MNHEY and SMNVEV (reference sequence). This CDR3 has 15 residues. The CDR3 region is CASHPGQRPTETQYF. CDR3 sequence (DNA): TGTGCATCTCACCCCGGACAGCGTCCAACGGAGACCCAGTACTTC.